This entry lists 10 T cell receptor beta chains sequenced from one sample in a study of T cell repertoires in urothelial bladder cancer. Clones were sequenced by immunoSEQ multiplex PCR, and TCRdb holds only the in-frame ones, with some missing. The sample holds 10,000 or so clones; about two thirds are singletons and the top ten take approximately 7%. The source material was tumor-infiltrating cells from bladder cancer. The receptors stem from a human donor with a benign inflammatory bladder lesion.

The CDR3 region has the DNA TGTGCCACCACAGGGGTGCTCGGCAATGAGCAGTTCTTC. Translation: CATTGVLGNEQFF. The genes are TRBV6-5 and TRBJ2-1; 7 nucleotides agree with TRBD1. With V trimmed by 10 bases and J by 6 bases, 9 bases remained unmatched. The CDR3 loop spans 13 amino acids. Germline CDR1 and CDR2: MNHEY and SVGAGI.

The chain couples TRBV5-5 to TRBJ1-5; D is unresolved. CDR1 and CDR2 from the germline V gene are SGHKS and YYEKEE (reference sequence). Trimming shortened V by 4 bases and J by 7 bases, and 9 bases separated the two germline ends. The CDR3 totals 12 residues. DNA for the CDR3: TGTGCCAGCAGCCAAGGAAGCCAGCCCCAGCATTTT. Encoded protein: CASSQGSQPQHF.

The rearrangement links TRBV18 to TRBJ2-5; D unclear. Looked up from germline, CDR1 is KGHSH and CDR2 is LQKENI. The CDR3 contains 16 residues. Trimming removed 8 bases at V and 2 bases at J, with 21 bases between. The CDR3 nucleotides are TGTGCCAGCGCTCCGGAACCGGGCAGCGAACAAGAGACCCAGTACTTC. Translated, it gives CASAPEPGSEQETQYF.

This clone was counted a single time. J is TRBJ2-5 and V is TRBV20-1; D gene uncertain. Germline CDR1 and CDR2: DFQATT and SNEGSKA (reference sequence). V dropped 0 bases and J dropped 2 bases, with 1 base sitting between them. This CDR3 spans 11 amino acids. DNA for the CDR3: TGCAGTGCTAGAGATCAAGAGACCCAGTACTTC. This gives the protein CSARDQETQYF.

The chain recombines TRBV6-1 with TRBJ2-5, with 10 bases lining up with TRBD2. The CDR3 runs 15 residues. With 9 bases clipped from V and 4 bases from J, the junction kept 11 bases outside the gene matches. Per germline, CDR1 MNHNS and CDR2 SASEGT. The CDR3 sequence is CARGIAGGRGETQYF. In nucleotides, the CDR3 is TGTGCCAGGGGGATAGCGGGGGGCCGCGGAGAGACCCAGTACTTC.

The chain links TRBV2 to TRBJ2-1; D might be TRBD1 (5 bases). Germline V gene data show CDR1 as SNHLY and CDR2 as FYNNEI. CDR3 length: 14 amino acids. Trimming removed 4 bases at V and 12 bases at J, with 19 bases between. CDR3 sequence (DNA): TGTGCCAGCAGTGGCGTCGGTGAGACAGTTGTGCAGTTCTTC. Translation: CASSGVGETVVQFF.

The chain has TRBV18 and TRBJ1-3, with 9 positions matching TRBD1. The CDR3 has 17 amino acids. Germline V gives CDR1 KGHSH, CDR2 LQKENI. With 0 bases clipped from V and 7 bases from J, the junction kept 10 bases outside the gene matches. The DNA for the CDR3 is TGTGCCAGCTCACCACCGGGACAGGGCCTGCTTGACAACACCATATATTTT. It encodes CASSPPGQGLLDNTIYF.

In its sample, this clone was seen a few times. This chain joins TRBV7-3 and TRBJ1-6, with TRBD1 as a possible D gene (5 bases). The V gene's germline CDR1 is SGHTA and CDR2 FQGTGA. The CDR3 contains 16 residues. The V end was cut by 2 bases, the J end by 8 bases, with 16 bases between. As DNA, the CDR3 is TGTGCCAGCAGCTTAGGAGGGGCGCCTGGGGATTCACCCCTCCACTTT. This encodes CASSLGGAPGDSPLHF.

This rearrangement joins TRBV6-5 to TRBJ2-7; a weak D match, TRBD1 (6 bases). Germline CDR1 is MNHEY and CDR2 is SVGAGI. The CDR3 spans 15 residues. V gave up 0 bases and J gave up 4 bases, with 13 bases separating them. The CDR3 region is CASSYSMGAVYEQYF. The DNA of the CDR3 is TGTGCCAGCAGTTACTCGATGGGGGCAGTTTACGAGCAGTACTTC.

V gene TRBV7-3 combines with J gene TRBJ2-7; 8 bases map to TRBD1. Germline-derived CDR1 and CDR2 are SGHTA and FQGTGA. The V segment lost 6 bases and the J segment 6 bases; nucleotides outside the gene matches: 7. CDR3 length equals 13 residues. This chain's CDR3 is CASRYGQGVEQYF. The CDR3 coding sequence is TGTGCCAGCAGGTATGGACAGGGAGTCGAGCAGTACTTC.